This T cell receptor (beta chain) was retrieved from a study of T cell repertoires in cytomegalovirus infection. About the research overall: Indications came from public TCR beta signatures; they pointed to CMV infection and to a matching HLA type.

About this clonotype itself: The antigen is not known.

TCRdb re-called the reads with MiXCR, one entry per CDR3 protein. The sample includes about 360,000 distinct CDR3 sequences, roughly 20% of them seen just once. Study observations and caveats: The response measured ex vivo was dominated by TCR beta clonotypes (HLA-C-restricted and CMV-specific).

Germline V CDR1 and CDR2: DFQATT, SNEGSKA (reference sequence). The CDR3 is 14 amino acids. Trimming pared 3 bases from V and 2 bases from J, leaving 10 bases between. The sequenced sample consisted of PBMCs. The clonotype originates from a human donor in good health (CMV status not recorded). Some clones in this sample may be carry-over from other donors' samples. The chain has TRBV20-1 and TRBJ1-4, with D possibly being TRBD1 (5 bases). CDR3 loop: CSASTRGTNEKLFF. The CDR3, as DNA: TGCAGTGCTAGCACCCGGGGCACTAATGAAAAACTGTTTTTT.